Listed below are T cell receptor beta chains from one sample, sequenced in a study of T-cell reconstitution after alpha-beta-depleted transplantation in children. TCRdb ran MiXCR on the PCR reads and lists one entry per CDR3 protein. The sample has 540,000 or so distinct CDR3 sequences; 23% are singletons. The sample in question was PBMCs, mostly from graft donor cells, obtained 360 days after TCRalphabeta/CD19-depleted stem cell transplant. Every receptor here comes from a boy less than two years old who had a stem cell transplant for acute myeloid leukemia, so the T cells may come from the graft donor. CDR3s include the opening cysteine and the closing phenylalanine or tryptophan.

TRBJ1-5	TRBV4-1	CASSQDPQGGQPQHF
TRBJ1-4	TRBV29-1	CSVGRGRATNEKLFF
TRBJ2-7	TRBV6-2/TRBV6-3	CASSYSPGDSSYEQYF
TRBJ2-1	TRBV29-1	CSVETSGGAGEQFF
TRBJ2-3	TRBV5-1	CASGIRDPSDTQYF
TRBJ1-1	TRBV12-3/TRBV12-4	CASSFRDRGTEAFF
TRBJ2-2	TRBV7-9	CASSARGGTGELFF
TRBJ2-5	TRBV20-1	CSAVVLAGTETQYF
TRBJ1-2	TRBV20-1	CSAPYLRFPEGYTF
TRBJ2-2	TRBV5-1	CASSSRPNTGELFF
TRBJ1-6	TRBV12-3/TRBV12-4	CASTLDSRVSPLHF
TRBJ2-3	TRBV4-3	CASSQDQGPDTQYF
TRBJ2-3	TRBV20-1	CSASPAGNTDTQYF
TRBJ2-1	TRBV5-1	CASSLSRGQGFYNEQFF
TRBJ2-7	TRBV7-2	CASSLGLGGYEQYF
TRBJ2-7	TRBV25-1	CASSYYYEQYF
TRBJ2-5	TRBV29-1	CSVEEVGREETQYF
TRBJ2-4	TRBV20-1	CSATTSGGSPVAKNIQYF
TRBJ2-2	TRBV7-9	CASSPPNPRNTGELFF
TRBJ1-5	TRBV6-5	CASSYGAGNQPQHF
TRBJ2-5	TRBV12-5	CASGLNAETQYF
TRBJ2-1	TRBV29-1	CSVDRLAGALYNEQFF
TRBJ2-7	TRBV13	CASSLEGRRVYEQYF
TRBJ2-5	TRBV6-2/TRBV6-3	CASSYAGVRGETQYF
TRBJ2-5	TRBV5-1	CASSTSGGEGETQYF
TRBJ1-6	TRBV5-1	CASSLNVGDNSPLHF
TRBJ2-1	TRBV27	CASSPGTAPYNEQFF
TRBJ1-1	TRBV6-4	CASSERTGGSTEAFF
TRBJ2-1	TRBV29-1	CSVEDLDRGNEQFF
TRBJ1-5	TRBV15	CATNRGSNQPQHF
TRBJ1-5	TRBV20-1	CSAERTGGGQPQHF
TRBJ2-7	TRBV19	CASSIGPLRYEQYF
TRBJ2-1	TRBV6-2/TRBV6-3	CASSYGGFGEQFF
TRBJ1-5	TRBV9	CASSGRDSNQPQHF
TRBJ2-3	TRBV9	CASSVATSGSTDTQYF
TRBJ2-7	TRBV6-4	CASTKRDEQYF
TRBJ2-1	TRBV5-1	CASRSSGGRSYNEQFF
TRBJ2-1	TRBV27	CASSLSTGNEQFF
TRBJ2-3	TRBV27	CASSELDTQYF
TRBJ1-4	TRBV20-1	CSADQGVGEEKLFF